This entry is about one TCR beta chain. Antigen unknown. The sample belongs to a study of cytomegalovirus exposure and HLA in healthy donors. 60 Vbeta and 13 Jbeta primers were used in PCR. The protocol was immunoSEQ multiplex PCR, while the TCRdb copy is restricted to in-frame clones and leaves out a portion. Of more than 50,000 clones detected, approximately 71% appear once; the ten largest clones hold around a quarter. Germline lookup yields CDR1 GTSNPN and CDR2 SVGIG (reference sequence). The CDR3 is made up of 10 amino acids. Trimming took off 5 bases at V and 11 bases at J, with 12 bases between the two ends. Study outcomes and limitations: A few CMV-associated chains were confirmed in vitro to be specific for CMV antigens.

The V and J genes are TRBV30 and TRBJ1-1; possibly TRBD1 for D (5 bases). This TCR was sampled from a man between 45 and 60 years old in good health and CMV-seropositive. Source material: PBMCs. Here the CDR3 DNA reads TGTGCCTGGGGACACGTAGGGGCTTTCTTT. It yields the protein CAWGHVGAFF. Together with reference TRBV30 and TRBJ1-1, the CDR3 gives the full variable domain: SQTIHQWPATLVQPVGSPLSLECTVEGTSNPNLYWYRQAAGRGLQLLFYSVGIGQISSEVPQNLSASRPQDRQFILSSKKLLLSDSGFYLCAWGHVGAFFGQGTRLTVV.